The 32 T cell receptor beta chains reported below all come from one sample, sequenced in a study of T cells in localized non-small cell lung cancer. Using immunoSEQ multiplex PCR, the repertoire was profiled, and TCRdb retains in-frame clones only, with some absent. This table holds tens of thousands of clones, 65% to 85% found once. The specimen comprised PBMCs, sampled before any cancer treatment. These receptor sequences come from a man between 40 and 69 years old with stage II lung adenocarcinoma.

The rearrangement links TRBV9 to TRBJ1-2; D is unresolved. CDR3 length: 16 residues. Trimming removed 0 bases from V and 3 bases from J, with 15 bases in between. Germline V gives CDR1 SGDLS, CDR2 YYNGEE. DNA for the CDR3: TGTGCCAGCAGCGTAGGTCTGGGCAGTAGTCACTATGGCTACACCTTC. It codes for CASSVGLGSSHYGYTF.

The rearrangement links TRBV21-1 to TRBJ2-7; the DNA was not compared with TRBD2, the D call given in the table. TRBV21-1 is shown as a pseudogene. The CDR3 consists of 11 residues. The CDR3 region is CASRPTTGRYF. CDR3 DNA sequence: TGTGCCAGCCGACCGACTACGGGTCGGTACTTC.

This clone was counted a single time. V usage is TRBV7-9 and J usage is TRBJ2-3; a possible D gene is TRBD2 (6 bases). This CDR3 is 16 amino acids long. Looked up from germline, CDR1 is SEHNR and CDR2 is FQNEAQ (reference sequence). V dropped 5 bases and J dropped 6 bases, with 21 bases sitting between them. This chain's CDR3 is CASSVSGAGGKDTQYF. The CDR3 region has the DNA TGTGCCAGCAGCGTCTCCGGGGCCGGGGGAAAGGATACGCAGTATTTT.

This clone was seen a single time. The rearrangement links TRBV7-9 to TRBJ2-3; TRBD2 agrees at 10 bases. V was clipped by 7 bases and J by 4 bases; unmatched bases: 14. The CDR3 spans 17 residues. Germline V gene lookup returns CDR1 SEHNR and CDR2 FQNEAQ (reference sequence). The CDR3 protein is CASTDGVAGGGADTQYF. The CDR3 coding sequence is TGTGCCAGCACCGACGGGGTAGCGGGGGGCGGGGCAGATACGCAGTATTTT.

This clone occurred once. The gene calls are TRBV6-1 and TRBJ2-3; TRBD2 matches 12 bases. Trimming took 5 bases from V and 4 from J; bases not matched to a gene: 4. CDR1 and CDR2 from the germline V gene are MNHNS and SASEGT. CDR3 length: 15 residues. The CDR3 region has the DNA TGTGCCAGCAGTCCTAGCGGGGGGGCCCCAGATACGCAGTATTTT. Its protein product is CASSPSGGAPDTQYF.

The V gene is TRBV7-8, the J gene TRBJ2-2, with D uncertain. The CDR3 extends over 16 amino acids. Deletions cut 4 bases from V and 3 bases from J, with 15 bases between. Germline V gene data show CDR1 as SGHVS and CDR2 as FQNEAQ. DNA for the CDR3: TGTGCCAGCAGCTCCACCTGGCAAAGGGACACCGGGGAGCTGTTTTTT. Translating it yields CASSSTWQRDTGELFF.

The chain joins TRBV7-9 to TRBJ2-7; D is ambiguous. The germline V gene has CDR1 SEHNR and CDR2 FQNEAQ (reference sequence). The V gene lost 5 bases and the J gene lost 0 bases, with 5 bases spanning the gap. The CDR3 has 12 amino acids. CDR3 sequence reads: CASSTPSYEQYF. The CDR3 DNA follows: TGTGCCAGCAGCACCCCCTCCTACGAGCAGTACTTC. The full variable domain, completed using reference TRBV7-9 and TRBJ2-7, is DTGVSQNPRHKITKRGQNVTFRCDPISEHNRLYWYRQTLGQGPEFLTYFQNEAQLEKSRLLSDRFSAERPKGSFSTLEIQRTEQGDSAMYLCASSTPSYEQYFGPGTRLTVT.

The V gene is TRBV7-2, the J gene TRBJ1-2, with 9 bases lining up with TRBD1. Germline CDR1 and CDR2: SGHTA and FQGNSA. The CDR3 is made up of 15 amino acids. Trimming cost V 5 bases and J 8 bases; bases outside gene matches: 12. The CDR3 DNA reads TGTGCCAGCAGCCCCTACCTACAGGGGGCCGGGGGCTACACCTTC. Amino acids: CASSPYLQGAGGYTF.

CDR3 in amino acids: CSVGQGGDTQYF. In nucleotides, the CDR3 is TGCAGCGTGGGACAGGGAGGAGATACGCAGTATTTT. The chain carries TRBV29-1 and TRBJ2-3; 9 nucleotides agree with TRBD1. The CDR3 is 12 residues long. V trimming: 6 bases; J trimming: 5 bases; junction bases outside the gene matches: 3. CDR1 and CDR2 (germline): SQVTM, ANQGSEA.

In DNA, the CDR3 is TGTGCCAGCAGCACCGACGCGGCGGGAGGTTCCGAGCAGTACTTC. It yields the protein CASSTDAAGGSEQYF. The chain links TRBV11-3 to TRBJ2-7; TRBD2 matches at 8 bases. Germline loops: CDR1 SGHNT, CDR2 YENEEA. V trimming: 5 bases; J trimming: 6 bases; junction bases outside the gene matches: 12. The CDR3 is 15 residues long.

The rearrangement uses TRBV7-8 and TRBJ1-5; D might be TRBD1 (5 bases). V was pared by 5 bases and J by 6 bases, with 17 bases between. Germline CDR1 is SGHVS and CDR2 is FQNEAQ. The CDR3 totals 15 residues. This chain's CDR3 is CASSPPWGGSQPQHF. The CDR3 nucleotides read TGTGCCAGCAGCCCCCCTTGGGGGGGAAGTCAGCCCCAGCATTTT.

The CDR3 DNA follows: TGTGCCAGTAGTTCCATCCACAGTGGGGGCTACACCTTC. This encodes CASSSIHSGGYTF. The chain has TRBV19 and TRBJ1-2, with D unresolved. V was shortened by 5 bases and J by 8 bases, with 15 bases between the two germline ends. CDR1 and CDR2 (germline): LNHDA, SQIVND (reference sequence). This CDR3 contains 13 residues.

The V call is TRBV7-3, the J call TRBJ2-5; D might be TRBD2 (5 bases). Germline CDR1 is SGHTA and CDR2 is FQGTGA. V lost 3 bases and J 4 bases, leaving 9 bases between the germline ends. The CDR3 consists of 13 residues. CDR3 sequence reads: CASSFTRTETQYF. In DNA form, the CDR3 reads TGTGCCAGCAGCTTCACTAGGACAGAGACCCAGTACTTC.

In nucleotides, the CDR3 is TGTGCCAGCAGTACAGGGCTGGCTGGAAACACCATATATTTT. The encoded protein is CASSTGLAGNTIYF. The V call is TRBV6-5, the J call TRBJ1-3; D possibly corresponds to TRBD1 (6 bases). V lost 5 bases and J lost 2, with 10 bases in between. This CDR3 region has 14 residues. CDR1 and CDR2 from the germline V gene are MNHEY and SVGAGI.

The CDR3 spells CASSQEAARGETQYF. CDR3 in DNA: TGCGCCAGCAGCCAAGAGGCCGCCCGAGGGGAGACCCAGTACTTC. The chain couples TRBV4-3 to TRBJ2-5, with D maybe TRBD2 (5 bases). This CDR3 is built from 15 residues. CDR1 LGHNA and CDR2 YSLEER come from the germline V gene. Trimming pared 0 bases from V and 5 bases from J, leaving 13 bases between.

This clone was found a few times. In DNA form, the CDR3 reads TGTGCCAGTAGGAGAGTGGGAGAGGGCTCTGGGGCCAACGTCCTGACTTTC. This encodes CASRRVGEGSGANVLTF. The chain has TRBV19 and TRBJ2-6; D might be TRBD2 (5 bases). This CDR3 region has 17 residues. V shed 6 bases and J shed 0 bases, with 15 bases lying between them. Germline V CDR1 and CDR2: LNHDA, SQIVND (reference sequence).

The rearrangement links TRBV14 to TRBJ1-2; 9 bases line up with TRBD1. Germline V CDR1 and CDR2: SGHDN, FVKESK. V lost 5 bases and J lost 8; bases outside the gene matches: 12. The CDR3 has 15 amino acids. The CDR3 region is CASSSRDRELEGYTF. For the CDR3, the DNA is TGTGCCAGCAGCTCCCGGGACAGGGAATTAGAGGGCTACACCTTC.

This clone was seen a single time. V usage is TRBV11-1 and J usage is TRBJ1-1; D is ambiguous. The V and J ends lost 1 base and 3 bases respectively, with 6 bases between them. Germline values: CDR1 SGHAT, CDR2 FQDESV (reference sequence). The CDR3 runs to 13 residues. The CDR3, as DNA: TGTGCCAGCAGCTTAGTCCAGGACACTGAAGCTTTCTTT. Amino acid sequence: CASSLVQDTEAFF. Full variable domain (remainder filled in from reference TRBV11-1 and TRBJ1-1): EAEVAQSPRYKITEKSQAVAFWCDPISGHATLYWYRQILGQGPELLVQFQDESVVDDSQLPKDRFSAERLKGVDSTLKIQPAELGDSAMYLCASSLVQDTEAFFGQGTRLTVV.

The gene calls are TRBV7-2 and TRBJ2-1; D uncertain. Germline CDR1 reads SGHTA; CDR2 reads FQGNSA. This CDR3 region has 15 residues. Between the trimmed V and J ends, which lost 2 bases and 0 bases, there was a span of 8 bases. The CDR3 nucleotides are TGTGCCAGCAGCTTAACCTGGAGCTCCTACAATGAGCAGTTCTTC. Protein product: CASSLTWSSYNEQFF. Complete variable domain (other parts from reference TRBV7-2 and TRBJ2-1): GAGVSQSPSNKVTEKGKDVELRCDPISGHTALYWYRQSLGQGLEFLIYFQGNSAPDKSGLPSDRFSAERTGGSVSTLTIQRTQQEDSAVYLCASSLTWSSYNEQFFGPGTRLTVL.

The V call is TRBV19, the J call TRBJ2-3, with D hard to call. There are 12 residues in the CDR3. Germline V gene data show CDR1 as LNHDA and CDR2 as SQIVND (reference sequence). The V gene lost 5 bases and the J gene lost 4 bases, with 7 bases spanning the gap. CDR3 amino acids: CASSGVSDTQYF. CDR3 nucleotides: TGTGCCAGTAGTGGAGTGTCAGATACGCAGTATTTT. Full variable domain (missing parts from reference TRBV19 and TRBJ2-3): DGGITQSPKYLFRKEGQNVTLSCEQNLNHDAMYWYRQDPGQGLRLIYYSQIVNDFQKGDIAEGYSVSREKKESFPLTVTSAQKNPTAFYLCASSGVSDTQYFGPGTRLTVL.

J is TRBJ1-1 and V is TRBV28, with D uncertain. CDR1 and CDR2 (germline): MDHEN, SYDVKM. V lost 2 bases to trimming and J lost 1 base, with 2 bases between them. This CDR3 comprises 12 residues. The CDR3 protein is CASSLRNTEAFF. The CDR3 DNA follows: TGTGCCAGCAGTTTACGGAACACTGAAGCTTTCTTT.

The gene calls are TRBV5-4 and TRBJ2-2; D possibly corresponds to TRBD1 (6 bases). V shed 4 bases and J shed 1 base, with 14 bases lying between them. Germline values: CDR1 SGHNT, CDR2 YYREEE (reference sequence). The CDR3 has 16 amino acids. CDR3 amino acids: CASSKGVTGNTGELFF. In DNA, the CDR3 is TGTGCCAGCAGCAAGGGGGTGACAGGGAACACCGGGGAGCTGTTTTTT.

As DNA, the CDR3 is TGTGCCAGCAGCTTGCCAAGGGGTCGAGACTCTGGAAACACCATATATTTT. This gives the protein CASSLPRGRDSGNTIYF. This chain uses TRBV5-8 with TRBJ1-3; D may be TRBD1 (5 bases). CDR3 length equals 17 residues. Trimming cost V 1 base and J 0 bases, with 14 bases left between them. The germline CDR1 and CDR2 sequences are SGHTS and YDEGEE. Filled out from reference TRBV5-8 and TRBJ1-3, the complete variable domain reads EAGVTQSPTHLIKTRGQQATLRCSPISGHTSVYWYQQALGLGLQFLLWYDEGEERNRGNFPPRFSGRQFPNYSSELNVNALELEDSALYLCASSLPRGRDSGNTIYFGEGSWLTVV.

The chain combines TRBV7-9 with TRBJ1-2; D may be TRBD1 (5 bases). Germline CDR1 and CDR2: SEHNR and FQNEAQ (reference sequence). Trimming left V 4 bases short and J 8 bases short, with 17 bases between. The CDR3 consists of 14 residues. The CDR3 nucleotides are TGTGCCAGCAGCTCAACCGGGACCCTCAAAGGCTACACCTTC. Protein sequence: CASSSTGTLKGYTF.

A few counts support this clone. The chain recombines TRBV25-1 with TRBJ2-7; TRBD2 is a possible D gene (6 bases). Germline V gene sequence: CDR1 MGHDK, CDR2 SYGVNS. V was pared by 2 bases and J by 6 bases, with 17 bases between. The CDR3 runs 15 residues. CDR3 protein: CASSEGGTLTAEQYF. The CDR3 DNA is TGTGCCAGCAGTGAAGGAGGGACTCTCACCGCCGAGCAGTACTTC.

V usage is TRBV6-1 and J usage is TRBJ1-1; TRBD1 might be the D (5 bases). The germline V gene encodes CDR1 MNHNS and CDR2 SASEGT. The V gene lost 5 bases and the J gene lost 4 bases, with 11 bases spanning the gap. This CDR3 is 13 amino acids long. CDR3 nucleotides: TGTGCCAGCAGTTATAATCAGGGCACTGAAGCTTTCTTT. It codes for CASSYNQGTEAFF.

J is TRBJ2-1 and V is TRBV9; 9 bases line up with TRBD2. The V and J ends lost 0 bases and 7 bases, in that order; junction bases with no gene match: 11. This CDR3 has 17 residues. Germline loops: CDR1 SGDLS, CDR2 YYNGEE. CDR3 DNA: TGTGCCAGCAGCGTAGTAGTAGGCGGGGGGGCCAGTAATGAGCAGTTCTTC. It yields the protein CASSVVVGGGASNEQFF.

The chain combines TRBV4-3 with TRBJ1-4; D is uncertain. V was trimmed by 0 bases and J by 12 bases, leaving 17 bases between them. CDR1 and CDR2 (germline): LGHNA, YSLEER. This CDR3 has 15 residues. The DNA of the CDR3 is TGCGCCAGCAGCCAAGAAGGCAGGTTGGAGGAAGAACTGTTTTTT. Amino acids: CASSQEGRLEEELFF.

The chain uses TRBV12-2 and TRBJ2-3; TRBD1, the D gene given by the table, was not confirmed from the DNA. TRBV12-2 has pseudogene status. The CDR3 has 21 residues. CDR3 nucleotide sequence: TGTGCAAGTCGCTTAGCCCTCTGCCGGGAGGGGGACAGGGGGTTTCGGGATACGCAGTATTTT. Its translation is CASRLALCREGDRGFRDTQYF.

V gene TRBV7-6 combines with J gene TRBJ2-5; 7 bases are a match to TRBD1. CDR3 size: 14 residues. V dropped 6 bases and J dropped 5; count of bases not matched to a gene: 9. Germline loops: CDR1 SGHVS, CDR2 FNYEAQ. The CDR3 loop reads CASSPFDRAETQYF. CDR3 coding DNA: TGTGCCAGCAGTCCTTTCGACAGGGCCGAGACCCAGTACTTC.

This chain connects TRBV7-9 to TRBJ2-5; no definite D call. Germline lookup yields CDR1 SEHNR and CDR2 FQNEAQ (reference sequence). V lost 3 bases and J lost 1, with 6 bases in between. The CDR3 is 13 residues long. CDR3 nucleotides: TGTGCCAGCAGCTTGTGGTCCCAAGAGACCCAGTACTTC. Amino acids: CASSLWSQETQYF.

The gene calls are TRBV27 and TRBJ1-5, with D possibly matching TRBD1 (5 bases). Trimming left V 2 bases short and J 2 bases short, with 16 bases between. The CDR3 has 17 amino acids. Germline CDR1 is MNHEY and CDR2 is SMNVEV (reference sequence). CDR3 protein: CASSLTGPGIGNQPQHF. In nucleotides, the CDR3 is TGTGCCAGCAGTTTAACAGGCCCCGGGATAGGCAATCAGCCCCAGCATTTT.